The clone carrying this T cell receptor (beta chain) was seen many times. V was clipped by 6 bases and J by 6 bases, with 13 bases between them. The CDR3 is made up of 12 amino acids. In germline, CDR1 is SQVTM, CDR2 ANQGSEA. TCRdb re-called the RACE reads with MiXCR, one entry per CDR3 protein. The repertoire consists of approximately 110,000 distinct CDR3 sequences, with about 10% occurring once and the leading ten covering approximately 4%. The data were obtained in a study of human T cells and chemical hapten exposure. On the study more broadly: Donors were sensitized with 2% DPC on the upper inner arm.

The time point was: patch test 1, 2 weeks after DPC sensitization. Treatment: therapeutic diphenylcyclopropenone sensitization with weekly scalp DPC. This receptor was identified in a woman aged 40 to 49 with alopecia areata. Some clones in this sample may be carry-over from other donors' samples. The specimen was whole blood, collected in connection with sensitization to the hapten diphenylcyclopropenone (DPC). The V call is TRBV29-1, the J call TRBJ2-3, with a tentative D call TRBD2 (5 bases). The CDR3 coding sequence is TGCAGCGTGGGAGAGTACGGCGATACGCAGTATTTT. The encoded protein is CSVGEYGDTQYF.